This TCR beta chain was documented in a study of blood T cell repertoires in COVID-19. Losses at the gene ends were 1 base for V and 4 bases for J; bases not matched to a gene: 7. The V gene's germline CDR1 is SGHTA and CDR2 FQGNSA. This CDR3 is built from 16 residues. Clones were sequenced by immunoSEQ multiplex PCR, and TCRdb holds only the in-frame ones, with some missing. The sample holds approximately 170,000 clones, 88% seen once. Sequencing used peripheral blood. This rearrangement joins TRBV7-2 to TRBJ2-3; 8 bases align to TRBD2. This receptor was identified in a man aged 50 or older who had recovered from COVID-19. The CDR3 is CASSLDNGGAPDTQYF. Written as DNA, the CDR3 is TGTGCCAGCAGCTTAGATAACGGGGGGGCCCCAGATACGCAGTATTTT.